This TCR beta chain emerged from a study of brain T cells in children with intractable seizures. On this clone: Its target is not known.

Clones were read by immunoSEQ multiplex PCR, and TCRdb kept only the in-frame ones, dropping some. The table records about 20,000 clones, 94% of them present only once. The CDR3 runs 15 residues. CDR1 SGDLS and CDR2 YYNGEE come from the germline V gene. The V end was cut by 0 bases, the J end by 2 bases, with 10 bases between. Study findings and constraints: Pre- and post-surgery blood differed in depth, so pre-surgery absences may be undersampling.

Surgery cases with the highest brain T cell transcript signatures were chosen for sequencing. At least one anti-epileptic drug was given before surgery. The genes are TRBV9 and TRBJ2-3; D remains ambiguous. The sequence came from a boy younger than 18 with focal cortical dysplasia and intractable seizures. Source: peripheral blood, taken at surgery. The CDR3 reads CASSVATIDTDTQYF. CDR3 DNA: TGTGCCAGCAGCGTAGCTACGATAGACACAGATACGCAGTATTTT.